Listed below are T cell receptor beta chains from one sample, sequenced in a study of T cell clusters in autoimmune cytopenias. Each CDR3 protein gets one entry in TCRdb, which reprocessed the multiplex PCR reads and gives no DNA. Recorded for this sample: 9,500 to 15,000 distinct CDR3 sequences. This sample also belongs to another study, concerning T cell repertoires in aging, cancer and after chemotherapy.

The sample was peripheral blood. Receptors originate from a human donor in good health. The CDR3 runs from the conserved cysteine through the conserved F or W. Part of the rows lack a size; the others show once, few, many or a class for expanded clones.

V gene	J gene	clone size	CDR3 protein
TRBV6-1	TRBJ1-2	medium-sized	CASSEALLDRGAGYTF
TRBV5-6	TRBJ2-1	.	CASSLQGTHNEQFF
TRBV20-1	TRBJ1-1	.	CSAPGQVLTEAFF
TRBV5-4	TRBJ1-2	.	CASSSGRDRGVGGYTF
TRBV20-1	TRBJ1-1	medium-sized	CSARDHDRVNTEAFF
TRBV2	TRBJ1-1	.	CASSEVETNTKAFF
TRBV12-3/TRBV12-4	TRBJ1-2	.	CASRDPGQGGGYTF
TRBV20-1	TRBJ1-1	.	CSARVGGITEAFF
TRBV29-1	TRBJ1-1	medium-sized	CSGLWGTEAFF
TRBV7-9	TRBJ1-3	medium-sized	CASSLEGSGNTIYF
TRBV7-3	TRBJ1-2	.	CASLLEASTYGYTF
TRBV24-1	TRBJ2-3	.	CATSEMDSTDTQYF
TRBV6-1	TRBJ1-2	medium-sized	CASSDPTVYGYTF
TRBV27	TRBJ1-5	.	CASTGAPNQPQHF
TRBV6-1	TRBJ2-3	medium-sized	CASFRDSSTDTQYF
TRBV6-2/TRBV6-3	TRBJ1-6	.	CASSYAAGGESPLHF
TRBV6-2/TRBV6-3	TRBJ1-6	medium-sized	CASSYQTGSPLHF
TRBV7-6	TRBJ1-5	.	CASSPGGGPNQPQHF
TRBV9	TRBJ2-1	medium-sized	CASSVGVNEQFF
TRBV29-1	TRBJ1-1	medium-sized	CSVAPRGYPSTEAFF
TRBV20-1	TRBJ2-2	.	CSASGENTGELFF
TRBV30	TRBJ1-6	medium-sized	CAWSYRDTYNSPLHF
TRBV7-3	TRBJ2-7	.	CASSDRTGLGEQYF
TRBV6-1	TRBJ2-3	.	CASSEMGIAAPVTDTQYF
TRBV5-4	TRBJ1-2	medium-sized	CASSLGDSLLYGYTF
TRBV2	TRBJ1-2	.	CASSRDRGGSYGYTF
TRBV6-2/TRBV6-3	TRBJ1-2	.	CASSFDRRIYGYTF
TRBV18	TRBJ1-2	.	CASSPAVGRNYGYTF
TRBV6-1	TRBJ1-1	medium-sized	CASSEVVGGVWDTEAFF
TRBV19	TRBJ2-5	medium-sized	CASSIVREETQYF
TRBV5-6	TRBJ2-5	.	CASSRTGPGETQYF
TRBV12-3/TRBV12-4	TRBJ1-1	.	CAWMGQGIPEAFF
TRBV12-3/TRBV12-4	TRBJ1-2	.	CASSYRDKPFLGYTF
TRBV18	TRBJ2-2	.	CASSPPDRGSMFGTGELFF
TRBV18	TRBJ2-7	.	CASSPPRGTLSSYEQYF
TRBV28	TRBJ1-2	medium-sized	CASRGTVGDYGYTF
TRBV30	TRBJ1-2	medium-sized	CAWSMGPTNYGYTF
TRBV7-6	TRBJ1-1	medium-sized	CASSLDRGMNTEAFF
TRBV5-6	TRBJ1-2	.	CASSFGTEYGYTF
TRBV29-1	TRBJ2-7	medium-sized	CSAKSGEYEQYF
TRBV7-2	TRBJ2-7	medium-sized	CASSSGRGSYEQYF
TRBV28	TRBJ2-5	.	CASSLGPGPQYF
TRBV15	TRBJ1-2	medium-sized	CATSRDWSEGDGYTF
TRBV19	TRBJ1-1	.	CASKRGPTEAFF
TRBV19	TRBJ2-3	.	CASSVAGGLSTDTQYF
TRBV20-1	TRBJ2-2	.	CSARIYTGELFF
TRBV19	TRBJ1-5	.	CATRTGLQPQHF
TRBV20-1	TRBJ2-5	.	CSARDAGGIQETQYF
TRBV5-1	TRBJ2-7	.	CASSGWGLADSYEQYF
TRBV5-6	TRBJ1-1	.	CASSLGQGAGTEAFF